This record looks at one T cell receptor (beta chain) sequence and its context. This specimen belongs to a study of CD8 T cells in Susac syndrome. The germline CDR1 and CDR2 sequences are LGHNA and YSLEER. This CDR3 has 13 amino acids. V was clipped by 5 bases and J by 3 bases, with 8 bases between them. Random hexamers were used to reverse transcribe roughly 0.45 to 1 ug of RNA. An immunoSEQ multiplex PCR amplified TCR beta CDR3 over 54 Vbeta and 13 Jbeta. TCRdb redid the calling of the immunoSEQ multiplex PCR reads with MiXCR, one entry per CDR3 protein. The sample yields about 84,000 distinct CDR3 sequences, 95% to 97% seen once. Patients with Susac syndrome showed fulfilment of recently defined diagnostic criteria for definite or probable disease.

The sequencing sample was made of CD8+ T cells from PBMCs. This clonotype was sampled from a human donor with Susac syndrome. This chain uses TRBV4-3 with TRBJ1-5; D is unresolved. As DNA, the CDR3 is TGCGCCAGCAGCGTTGGGGTCAATCAGCCCCAGCATTTT. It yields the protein CASSVGVNQPQHF.